The entry below gives a single T cell receptor beta chain sequence along with its context. This sample is part of a study of preoperative IRX-2 immunotherapy in early breast cancer. The repertoire was sequenced with immunoSEQ multiplex PCR; TCRdb's copy has only in-frame clones and lacks some. Here the sample spans 25,000 or so clones, around 89% being singletons. The treatment is: preoperative locoregional IRX-2 cytokine immunotherapy. Samples came from a phase Ib trial of preoperative locoregional IRX-2 cytokine immunotherapy. The sequence was collected from a human donor with breast cancer. The source material was tumor tissue, sampled after IRX-2 immunotherapy.

The CDR3 here is CASSSRLAGGPWRSYEQYF. The CDR3 DNA reads as TGTGCCAGTAGTTCCCGACTAGCGGGAGGGCCGTGGCGGTCCTACGAGCAGTACTTC. The chain links TRBV19 to TRBJ2-7, with 14 positions matching TRBD2. This CDR3 is 19 amino acids long. The V segment lost 5 bases and the J segment 1 base; nucleotides outside the gene matches: 13. In germline, CDR1 is LNHDA, CDR2 SQIVND (reference sequence).